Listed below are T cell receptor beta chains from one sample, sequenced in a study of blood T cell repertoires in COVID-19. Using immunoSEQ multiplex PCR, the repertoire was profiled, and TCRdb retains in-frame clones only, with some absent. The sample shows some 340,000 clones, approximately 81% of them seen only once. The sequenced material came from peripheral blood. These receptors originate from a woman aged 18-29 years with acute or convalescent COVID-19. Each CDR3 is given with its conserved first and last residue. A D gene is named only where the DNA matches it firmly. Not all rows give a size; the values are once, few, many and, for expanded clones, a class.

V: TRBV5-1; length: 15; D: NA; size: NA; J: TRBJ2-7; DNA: TGCGCCAGCAGCTTGGATGAGAGCGGAAACTACGAGCAGTACTTC; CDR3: CASSLDESGNYEQYF
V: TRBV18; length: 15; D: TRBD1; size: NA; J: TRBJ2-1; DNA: TGTGCCAGCTCACTTGCAGGGGGCTCAATCGATGAGCAGTTCTTC; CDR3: CASSLAGGSIDEQFF
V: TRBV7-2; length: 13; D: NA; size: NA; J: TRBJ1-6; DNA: TGTGCCAGCAGGGGAAGGTTGGGGCCACCCCTCCACTTT; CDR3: CASRGRLGPPLHF
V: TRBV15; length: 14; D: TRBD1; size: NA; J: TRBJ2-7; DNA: TGTGCCACCGCCAGGGACAGGGGGCCCAACGAGCAGTACTTC; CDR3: CATARDRGPNEQYF
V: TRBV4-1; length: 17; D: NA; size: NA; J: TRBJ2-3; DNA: TGCGCCAGCAGCCAACCGCGGATCTATACTAGCACAGATACGCAGTATTTT; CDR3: CASSQPRIYTSTDTQYF
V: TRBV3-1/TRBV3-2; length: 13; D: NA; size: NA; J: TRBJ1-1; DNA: TGTGCCAGCAGCCAGTTTATGAGGGATGAAGCTTTCTTT; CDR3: CASSQFMRDEAFF
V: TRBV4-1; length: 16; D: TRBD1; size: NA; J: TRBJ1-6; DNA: TGCGCCAGCAGCGAACGACAGGGGCGATATAATTCACCCCTCCACTTT; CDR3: CASSERQGRYNSPLHF
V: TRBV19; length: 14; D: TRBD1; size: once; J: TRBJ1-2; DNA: TGTGCCAGTAGTAACGGACAGGGCCTGGGTGGCTACACCTTC; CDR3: CASSNGQGLGGYTF
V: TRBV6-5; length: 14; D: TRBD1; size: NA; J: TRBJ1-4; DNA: TGTGCCAGCCGGGACAGGGGCTTGTCGAGAAAACTGTTTTTT; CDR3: CASRDRGLSRKLFF
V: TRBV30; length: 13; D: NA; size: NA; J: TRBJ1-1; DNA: TGTGCCTGGAGTGCCGGGGTGGGCACTGAAGCTTTCTTT; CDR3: CAWSAGVGTEAFF
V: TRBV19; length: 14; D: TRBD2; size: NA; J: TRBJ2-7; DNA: TGTGCCAGTAGTACCGGGGGGGCGTCCTACGAGCAGTACTTC; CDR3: CASSTGGASYEQYF